These 25 T cell receptor beta chains were sequenced from one sample in a study of T cells in Graves' hyperthyroidism and ophthalmopathy. Using RNA transcripts as the source, TCR beta CDR3 regions were amplified. Researchers ran a first-round RT-PCR on the TCR CDR3 using the HTBI primer set. TCRdb re-analysed the multiplex PCR reads in MiXCR, keeping a single row per CDR3 protein. Of 450,000 to 600,000 distinct CDR3 sequences listed, just under 20% were seen once; the top ten hold 47%. Sequencing input: blood. Receptors originate from a man aged 35 to 55 with Graves' ophthalmopathy.

V is TRBV15 and J is TRBJ1-6; D uncertain. The CDR3 extends over 15 amino acids. Germline CDR1 is LNHNV and CDR2 is YYDKDF (reference sequence). V was trimmed by 5 bases and J by 0 bases, leaving 8 bases between them. CDR3 in DNA: TGTGCCACCAGCCCCTGGGACTCCTATAATTCACCCCTCCACTTT. Amino acids: CATSPWDSYNSPLHF. The entire variable domain, with the rest obtained from reference TRBV15 and TRBJ1-6, is as follows: DAMVIQNPRYQVTQFGKPVTLSCSQTLNHNVMYWYQQKSSQAPKLLFHYYDKDFNNEADTPDNFQSRRPNTSFCFLDIRSPGLGDTAMYLCATSPWDSYNSPLHFGNGTRLTVT.

This clonotype was detected a few times. The V gene is TRBV11-1, the J gene TRBJ1-2; D may be TRBD1 (5 bases). Trimming removed 2 bases at V and 5 bases at J, with 24 bases between. The CDR3 extends over 18 amino acids. Germline assignment: CDR1 SGHAT and CDR2 FQDESV (reference sequence). The CDR3 DNA reads TGTGCCAGCAGCTTAAGCCCCCCACTTCGGGAGGGGCCATATGGCTACACCTTC. Its translation: CASSLSPPLREGPYGYTF. Together with reference TRBV11-1 and TRBJ1-2, the CDR3 gives the full variable domain: EAEVAQSPRYKITEKSQAVAFWCDPISGHATLYWYRQILGQGPELLVQFQDESVVDDSQLPKDRFSAERLKGVDSTLKIQPAELGDSAMYLCASSLSPPLREGPYGYTFGSGTRLTVV.

This clonotype has just a few counts. The chain has TRBV19 and TRBJ2-7; 8 nucleotides agree with TRBD1. Germline trimming cut 6 bases from V and 0 bases from J; bases unmatched to any gene: 22. Germline loops: CDR1 LNHDA, CDR2 SQIVND (reference sequence). CDR3 length equals 20 residues. CDR3 nucleotides: TGTGCCAGTAGCCTAGATTCGGGGCGGGACAGGCGCCTCAACTCCTACGAGCAGTACTTC. Encoded protein: CASSLDSGRDRRLNSYEQYF.

This clonotype occurred a few times. J is TRBJ2-2 and V is TRBV3-1; 7 bases are shared with TRBD1. The CDR3 runs 18 residues. Per the germline V gene, CDR1 is LGHDT and CDR2 is YNNKEL (reference sequence). The junction had 14 bases not matched to a gene; V was cut back by 5 bases and J by 2 bases. CDR3 protein: CASSIRQGLGANTGELFF. DNA of the CDR3: TGTGCCAGCAGCATACGACAGGGTCTAGGAGCTAACACCGGGGAGCTGTTTTTT.

A few counts support this clonotype. V and J are TRBV12-3 or TRBV12-4 and TRBJ1-2, with 9 bases fitting TRBD1. CDR3 length: 13 amino acids. V lost 4 bases to trimming and J lost 8 bases; unmatched junction nucleotides: 5. Written as DNA, the CDR3 is TGTGCCAGCAGTTACCTGGACAGGGGCGGCTACACCTTC. Translation: CASSYLDRGGYTF.

The chain carries TRBV5-5 and TRBJ1-1; no firm D call. CDR3 length: 14 residues. CDR1 and CDR2 (germline): SGHKS, YYEKEE (reference sequence). V was pared by 5 bases and J by 1 base, with 12 bases between. The CDR3 protein is CASSGWDSNTEAFF. The CDR3 nucleotides read TGTGCCAGCAGTGGTTGGGATTCGAACACTGAAGCTTTCTTT.

This clonotype was detected only a few times. The rearrangement links TRBV20-1 to TRBJ2-3; TRBD2 aligns across 11 bases. Germline values: CDR1 DFQATT, CDR2 SNEGSKA (reference sequence). The junction had 7 bases not matched to a gene; V was cut back by 0 bases and J by 2 bases. The CDR3 contains 17 residues. CDR3 sequence: CSAREEGTSGITDTQYF. The CDR3 DNA reads as TGCAGTGCTAGAGAGGAGGGGACTAGCGGAATCACAGATACGCAGTATTTT.

V usage is TRBV27 and J usage is TRBJ2-5; possible D gene TRBD2, 6 bases. V lost 3 bases to trimming and J lost 5 bases, with 13 bases between them. CDR1 MNHEY and CDR2 SMNVEV come from the germline V gene (reference sequence). This CDR3 contains 14 residues. The DNA for the CDR3 is TGTGCCAGCAGTTTTGGAGGGCCTCGGGAGACCCAGTACTTC. Its protein product is CASSFGGPRETQYF.

The chain is built from TRBV28 and TRBJ1-4; D remains unclear. V lost 4 bases and J 0 bases, leaving 12 bases between the germline ends. CDR3 length: 16 amino acids. CDR1 is MDHEN, CDR2 SYDVKM, per germline. CDR3 nucleotide sequence: TGTGCCAGCAGTTCCCCCCACCGAGCAACTAATGAAAAACTGTTTTTT. As protein: CASSSPHRATNEKLFF.

This clonotype was detected only a few times. The V gene is TRBV25-1, the J gene TRBJ2-3; perhaps TRBD1 as D (5 bases). Germline loops: CDR1 MGHDK, CDR2 SYGVNS. V shed 5 bases and J shed 0 bases, with 12 bases lying between them. This CDR3 contains 15 residues. The CDR3 DNA reads as TGTGCCAGCAGTCCCAGGGTCGCTAGCACAGATACGCAGTATTTT. It encodes CASSPRVASTDTQYF.

This sequence joins TRBV5-1 and TRBJ2-2, with 12 bases lining up with TRBD2. J lost 6 bases, V lost 7 bases, and 4 bases had no gene match. The V gene's germline CDR1 is SGHRS and CDR2 YFSETQ. The CDR3 sequence is 14 residues long. CDR3 region: CASGLAGPSGELFF. The CDR3 nucleotides are TGCGCCAGCGGACTAGCGGGGCCCTCCGGGGAGCTGTTTTTT.

This clonotype was detected a few times. This chain links TRBV12-3 or TRBV12-4 with TRBJ2-1, with D unclear. The CDR3 consists of 15 residues. V was clipped by 6 bases and J by 3 bases, with 15 bases between them. The CDR3 sequence: CASSPKGPGYNEQFF. In DNA, the CDR3 is TGTGCCAGCAGCCCTAAGGGCCCGGGCTACAATGAGCAGTTCTTC.

This clonotype was observed a single time. CDR3 region: CASRMTGPQPQHF. The CDR3 region has the DNA TGTGCCAGTAGAATGACAGGCCCTCAGCCCCAGCATTTT. The rearrangement joins TRBV19 to TRBJ1-5; weak D call: TRBD1 (6 bases). The V end lost 6 bases, the J end lost 6 bases, and 12 bases lay between the germline ends. The CDR3 runs 13 residues. Germline lookup yields CDR1 LNHDA and CDR2 SQIVND (reference sequence).

Of note for this clonotype: This sequence may be a read error, since a much larger clone differs from it by one base. The genes are TRBV20-1 and TRBJ2-1; TRBD1 is a possible D gene (8 bases). Germline V gene lookup returns CDR1 DFQATT and CDR2 SNEGSKA (reference sequence). The CDR3 is 14 amino acids. Here the CDR3 reads CSALTGGGYNEQSF. CDR3 coding DNA: TGCAGTGCCTTAACAGGGGGAGGGTACAATGAGCAGTCCTTC.

CDR3 sequence (DNA): TGTGCCAGCTCACCATCTTCAGCCTTGAAAGAGACCCAGTACTTC. Translating it yields CASSPSSALKETQYF. The chain couples TRBV18 to TRBJ2-5; D gene ambiguous. The V gene's germline CDR1 is KGHSH and CDR2 LQKENI. CDR3 length: 15 residues. V lost 2 bases and J 3 bases, leaving 13 bases between the germline ends.

This clonotype was observed at least ten times. V is TRBV27 and J is TRBJ1-5; 8 bases are shared with TRBD1. The V segment lost 5 bases and the J segment 3 bases; nucleotides outside the gene matches: 6. The CDR3 runs to 15 residues. Germline lookup yields CDR1 MNHEY and CDR2 SMNVEV (reference sequence). Written as DNA, the CDR3 is TGTGCCAGCAGTCCCAGGACAGGGCTCAATCAGCCCCAGCATTTT. It encodes CASSPRTGLNQPQHF.

The genes are TRBV7-3 and TRBJ2-7; 10 bases line up with TRBD1. The V gene end was trimmed by 5 bases and the J gene end by 5 bases; junction bases not matched to a gene: 6. This CDR3 contains 14 residues. Germline-derived CDR1 and CDR2 are SGHTA and FQGTGA. The CDR3 protein is CASSPGQGSNEQYF. Written as DNA, the CDR3 is TGTGCCAGCAGCCCGGGACAGGGGTCAAACGAGCAGTACTTC.

This clonotype occurred many times. The chain couples TRBV4-3 to TRBJ2-3, with D perhaps TRBD2 (5 bases). This CDR3 has 15 residues. Trimming took 4 bases from V and 4 from J, leaving 15 bases between them. The germline CDR1 and CDR2 sequences are LGHNA and YSLEER. The chain's CDR3 is CASSRYEGDADTQYF. For the CDR3, the DNA is TGCGCCAGCAGCCGGTACGAGGGAGACGCAGATACGCAGTATTTT.

The V and J genes are TRBV15 and TRBJ2-7, with a tentative D call TRBD2 (6 bases). The germline V and J ends were trimmed by 3 bases and 6 bases, with 9 bases remaining between them. The CDR3 is 12 amino acids. Germline CDR1 is LNHNV and CDR2 is YYDKDF (reference sequence). CDR3: CATSSYGSEQYF. CDR3 bases: TGTGCCACCAGCAGCTACGGGAGCGAGCAGTACTTC.

This clonotype has just one count. The DNA for the CDR3 is TGTGCCAGCAGTGAGCCGGGACAGGGGTCTCTCGGCTACACCTTC. Translation: CASSEPGQGSLGYTF. The genes are TRBV25-1 and TRBJ1-2, with TRBD1 matching 10 bases. The germline V gene has CDR1 MGHDK and CDR2 SYGVNS. The CDR3 consists of 15 residues. V shed 3 bases, J shed 8 bases, and the junction held 9 bases outside the gene matches.

This clonotype has just a few counts. V gene TRBV20-1 combines with J gene TRBJ2-1; 8 bases are shared with TRBD1. V was clipped by 0 bases and J by 2 bases; unmatched bases: 3. The CDR3 has 15 amino acids. The germline gives CDR1 DFQATT, CDR2 SNEGSKA (reference sequence). The CDR3 DNA follows: TGCAGTGCTAGAGATCAGGGGGCGCCCTACAATGAGCAGTTCTTC. Its translation is CSARDQGAPYNEQFF.

This sequence joins TRBV19 and TRBJ2-1, with 10 positions matching TRBD1. The CDR3 length is 14 residues. With 8 bases clipped from V and 7 bases from J, the junction kept 8 bases outside the gene matches. The germline gives CDR1 LNHDA, CDR2 SQIVND (reference sequence). The CDR3 DNA follows: TGTGCCAGTTCGTCCCGGGACAGGGGTAATGAGCAGTTCTTC. Translating it yields CASSSRDRGNEQFF.

The rearrangement links TRBV10-1 to TRBJ2-5; 9 bases are a match to TRBD1. The CDR3 sequence is 15 residues long. CDR1 and CDR2 (germline): WNHNN, SYGVQD (reference sequence). V gave up 4 bases and J gave up 7 bases; unmatched junction bases: 10. The CDR3 here is CASSASGTGTGTQYF. The CDR3 bases are TGCGCCAGCAGTGCGTCCGGGACAGGGACAGGGACCCAGTACTTC.

This clonotype was recorded many times. The chain couples TRBV6-2 or TRBV6-3 to TRBJ2-1; no clear D. Trimming left V 6 bases short and J 3 bases short, with 6 bases between. This CDR3 is built from 12 residues. CDR1 and CDR2 from the germline V gene are MNHEY and SVGEGT. In DNA, the CDR3 is TGTGCCAGCAGCTACGGCTACAATGAGCAGTTCTTC. It specifies CASSYGYNEQFF.

Ten or more counts support this clonotype. The V and J genes are TRBV28 and TRBJ2-7, with 7 bases lining up with TRBD2. CDR1 MDHEN and CDR2 SYDVKM come from the germline V gene. This CDR3 region has 16 residues. V was pared by 5 bases and J by 9 bases, with 19 bases of the junction left unmatched. CDR3: CASSPPTSGRALGQYF. DNA for the CDR3: TGTGCCAGCAGTCCCCCGACGTCTGGGAGGGCCTTGGGGCAGTACTTC.